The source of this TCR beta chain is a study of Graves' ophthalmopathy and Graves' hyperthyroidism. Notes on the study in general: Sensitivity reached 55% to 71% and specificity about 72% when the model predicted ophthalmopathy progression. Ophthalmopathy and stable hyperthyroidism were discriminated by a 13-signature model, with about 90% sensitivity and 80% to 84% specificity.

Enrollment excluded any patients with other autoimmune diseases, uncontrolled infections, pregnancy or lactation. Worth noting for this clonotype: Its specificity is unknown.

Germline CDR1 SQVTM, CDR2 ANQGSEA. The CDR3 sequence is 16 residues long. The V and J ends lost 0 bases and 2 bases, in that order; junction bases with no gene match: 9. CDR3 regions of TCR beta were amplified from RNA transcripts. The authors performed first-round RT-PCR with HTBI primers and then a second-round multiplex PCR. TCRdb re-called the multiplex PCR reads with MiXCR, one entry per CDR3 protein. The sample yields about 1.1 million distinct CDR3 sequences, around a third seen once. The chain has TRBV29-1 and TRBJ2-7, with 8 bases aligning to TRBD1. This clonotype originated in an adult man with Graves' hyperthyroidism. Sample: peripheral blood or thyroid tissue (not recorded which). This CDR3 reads CSVEDAAGTGTYEQYF. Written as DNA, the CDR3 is TGCAGCGTTGAAGATGCTGCGGGGACAGGCACCTACGAGCAGTACTTC.